This is a list of T cell receptor beta chains from one sample in a study of shared clonotypes between healthy human individuals. Assay used: immunoSEQ multiplex PCR; TCRdb lists only in-frame clones, some missing. The sample contains some 2 million clones, just under 95% of which appear only once. Specimen: naive CD8+ T cells sorted from blood. The receptors shown here come from a man younger than 35 in good health. Both conserved end residues are part of each CDR3. The D gene is left open where the match is weak. Only some rows state a clone size, as once, few, many or a class for expanded clones.

>TRBV9|once|-|TRBJ2-2
CASSVEAGELFF
TGTGCCAGCAGCGTTGAGGCCGGGGAGCTGTTTTTT
>TRBV10-1|-|-|TRBJ2-5
CASSKDSSQETQYF
TGCGCCAGCAGTAAGGACAGCTCCCAAGAGACCCAGTACTTC
>TRBV7-2|-|-|TRBJ2-7
CASSLLGTPYEQYF
TGTGCCAGCAGCTTGCTTGGGACGCCTTACGAGCAGTACTTC
>TRBV11-2|-|-|TRBJ2-1
CASSLVTGSYNEQFF
TGTGCCAGCAGCTTAGTAACCGGGTCCTACAATGAGCAGTTCTTC
>TRBV7-3|once|TRBD1|TRBJ2-7
CASSLAQTGEQYF
TGTGCCAGCAGCTTAGCCCAGACAGGGGAGCAGTACTTC
>TRBV5-6|-|-|TRBJ1-3
CASSLGAAGNTIYF
TGTGCCAGCAGCTTGGGGGCAGCTGGAAACACCATATATTTT
>TRBV11-3|-|TRBD2|TRBJ2-1
CASSLDDSGGSNEQFF
TGTGCCAGCAGCTTAGACGATAGCGGGGGATCAAATGAGCAGTTCTTC
>TRBV7-2|-|TRBD2|TRBJ2-1
CASSFEREGSNEQFF
TGTGCCAGCAGCTTCGAGCGGGAGGGAAGCAATGAGCAGTTCTTC
>TRBV5-6|-|-|TRBJ1-2
CASSRDATNYGYTF
TGTGCCAGCAGCAGGGACGCCACTAACTATGGCTACACCTTC
>TRBV11-2|-|-|TRBJ2-7
CASSPGPGFEEQYF
TGTGCCAGCAGCCCTGGACCGGGTTTCGAAGAGCAGTACTTC
>TRBV5-6|-|-|TRBJ2-1
CASSLPGDYNEQFF
TGTGCCAGCAGCTTGCCCGGGGACTACAATGAGCAGTTCTTC
>TRBV25-1|-|TRBD2|TRBJ2-3
CASSGGGTDTQYF
TGTGCCAGCAGCGGGGGGGGCACAGATACGCAGTATTTT
>TRBV29-1|-|-|TRBJ2-1
CSVEEGAGSSYNEQFF
TGCAGCGTTGAAGAGGGGGCAGGAAGCTCCTACAATGAGCAGTTCTTC
>TRBV9|-|-|TRBJ2-7
CASSVDSGYEQYF
TGTGCCAGCAGCGTAGATAGTGGCTATGAGCAGTACTTC
>TRBV10-1|-|TRBD2|TRBJ2-5
CASSDYGTSGKETQYF
TGCGCCAGCAGTGATTATGGGACTAGCGGGAAAGAGACCCAGTACTTC
>TRBV9|-|-|TRBJ2-7
CASSVGVGGYEQYF
TGTGCCAGCAGCGTTGGGGTAGGGGGCTACGAGCAGTACTTC
>TRBV6-6|-|-|TRBJ2-2
CASSLDYSTGELFF
TGTGCCAGCAGTCTTGACTACTCCACCGGGGAGCTGTTTTTT
>TRBV28|-|TRBD2|TRBJ2-5
CASSKAAGLAGEETQYF
TGTGCCAGCAGTAAGGCCGCCGGACTAGCGGGGGAAGAGACCCAGTACTTC
>TRBV27|-|-|TRBJ1-3
CASSLSAGSSGNTIYF
TGTGCCAGCAGTTTATCAGCCGGGTCCTCTGGAAACACCATATATTTT
>TRBV28|-|TRBD1|TRBJ2-2
CASSDRDPTGELFF
TGTGCCAGCAGTGACAGGGATCCCACCGGGGAGCTGTTTTTT
>TRBV4-1|-|TRBD2|TRBJ2-1
CASSQDLTSGPSSYNEQFF
TGCGCCAGCAGCCAAGATCTGACTAGCGGGCCAAGCTCCTACAATGAGCAGTTCTTC
>TRBV7-8|-|-|TRBJ2-1
CASSLKGRTYNEQFF
TGTGCCAGCAGCTTAAAGGGGAGAACCTACAATGAGCAGTTCTTC
>TRBV6-5|-|TRBD1|TRBJ2-7
CASSLTGDIDEQYF
TGTGCCAGCAGCCTGACAGGGGATATCGACGAGCAGTACTTC
>TRBV4-1|-|-|TRBJ2-1
CASSLKTPDNEQFF
TGCGCCAGCAGCCTGAAGACTCCAGACAATGAGCAGTTCTTC
>TRBV7-9|few|TRBD1|TRBJ1-2
CASSVSRDSLIGHYGYTF
TGTGCCAGCAGCGTTTCGCGGGACAGCCTGATAGGACACTATGGCTACACCTTC
>TRBV2|-|-|TRBJ1-2
CASSELDLAAQEYYGYTF
TGTGCCAGCAGTGAACTTGACTTGGCAGCCCAAGAATACTATGGCTACACCTTC
>TRBV9|-|TRBD1|TRBJ2-3
CASSEGASTDTQYF
TGTGCCAGCAGCGAGGGGGCGAGCACAGATACGCAGTATTTT
>TRBV19|-|-|TRBJ1-2
CASRVQGYGSNYGYTF
TGTGCCAGTAGAGTACAGGGTTATGGGTCTAACTATGGCTACACCTTC
>TRBV9|-|-|TRBJ2-7
CASSVVSSDEQYF
TGTGCCAGCAGCGTAGTAAGTTCCGACGAGCAGTACTTC
>TRBV11-2|-|-|TRBJ2-7
CASSLDGSSYEQYF
TGTGCCAGCAGTCTGGACGGGAGCTCCTACGAGCAGTACTTC
>TRBV5-6|-|TRBD1|TRBJ1-5
CASSWGAGGGQPQHF
TGTGCCAGCAGCTGGGGGGCAGGGGGCGGTCAGCCCCAGCATTTT
>TRBV5-1|-|-|TRBJ2-3
CASSPRVTSTDTQYF
TGCGCCAGCAGCCCTCGGGTGACTAGCACAGATACGCAGTATTTT
>TRBV20-1|-|-|TRBJ2-7
CSARTIYEQYF
TGCAGTGCTAGGACTATCTACGAGCAGTACTTC
>TRBV4-1|-|-|TRBJ2-5
CASSERVQETQYF
TGCGCCAGCAGTGAAAGGGTCCAAGAGACCCAGTACTTC
>TRBV7-6|-|-|TRBJ1-2
CASSQEGHLDLGYTF
TGTGCCAGCAGCCAAGAGGGACACCTTGATCTTGGCTACACCTTC